This passage covers 12 T cell receptor beta chains from one sample sequenced in a study of cytomegalovirus exposure and HLA in healthy donors. Here immunoSEQ multiplex PCR was the method, and the copy in TCRdb shows in-frame clones only, minus some. The data hold 55,000 to 75,000 clones, with just under 95% observed a single time. The sample comprised PBMCs. The receptor set was obtained from a young man in good health and CMV-seropositive.

The chain links TRBV5-1 to TRBJ2-3, with TRBD2 identical over 7 bases. Germline CDR1 is SGHRS and CDR2 is YFSETQ. Germline trimming cut 4 bases from V and 6 bases from J; bases unmatched to any gene: 11. This CDR3 region has 15 residues. The CDR3 loop reads CASSPIAGSRDTQYF. The CDR3 region has the DNA TGCGCCAGCAGCCCAATAGCGGGTTCAAGGGATACGCAGTATTTT.

CDR3 amino acids: CASSLRDRSGEQFF. The CDR3 bases are TGTGCCAGCAGTTTAAGGGACAGGTCCGGCGAGCAGTTCTTC. The chain employs TRBV28 and TRBJ2-1, with 8 nucleotides matching TRBD1. The CDR3 extends over 14 amino acids. V gave up 2 bases and J gave up 10 bases; unmatched junction bases: 7. The V gene's germline CDR1 is MDHEN and CDR2 SYDVKM. Looking up the rest from reference TRBV28 and TRBJ2-1 gives the full variable domain: DVKVTQSSRYLVKRTGEKVFLECVQDMDHENMFWYRQDPGLGLRLIYFSYDVKMKEKGDIPEGYSVSREKKERFSLILESASTNQTSMYLCASSLRDRSGEQFFGPGTRLTVL.

The V and J genes are TRBV30 and TRBJ1-2, with D tentatively TRBD1 (6 bases). The CDR3 totals 13 residues. Germline V gene sequence: CDR1 GTSNPN, CDR2 SVGIG (reference sequence). V lost 4 bases, J lost 8 bases, and 17 bases lay in between. The DNA of the CDR3 is TGTGCCTGGAATACAGGGTACCCTCCCGGCTACACCTTC. Translating gives CAWNTGYPPGYTF.

The rearrangement links TRBV5-1 to TRBJ2-1; 10 bases map to TRBD2. The length of the CDR3 is 16 residues. Trimming cost V 2 bases and J 4 bases; bases outside gene matches: 6. Germline lookup yields CDR1 SGHRS and CDR2 YFSETQ. The CDR3 DNA is TGCGCCAGCAGCTTCGGCCAGCGGGAGGGATACAATGAGCAGTTCTTC. Amino acid sequence: CASSFGQREGYNEQFF. Complete variable domain (other parts from reference TRBV5-1 and TRBJ2-1): KAGVTQTPRYLIKTRGQQVTLSCSPISGHRSVSWYQQTPGQGLQFLFEYFSETQRNKGNFPGRFSGRQFSNSRSEMNVSTLELGDSALYLCASSFGQREGYNEQFFGPGTRLTVL.

The chain uses TRBV7-2 and TRBJ2-2, with no clear D. The germline CDR1 and CDR2 sequences are SGHTA and FQGNSA. V lost 6 bases and J lost 7, with 9 bases in between. The CDR3 totals 12 residues. The CDR3 region is CASRLLVGELFF. The CDR3, as DNA: TGTGCCAGCAGGTTGCTAGTCGGGGAGCTGTTTTTT.

The chain couples TRBV4-1 to TRBJ2-3; D might be TRBD1 (5 bases). V dropped 4 bases and J dropped 1 base, with 15 bases sitting between them. The CDR3 is 16 amino acids. The germline gives CDR1 MGHRA, CDR2 YSYEKL. The CDR3 bases are TGCGCCAGCAGCCCAAGGGGCCAGTGGGGCACAGATACGCAGTATTTT. Translation gives CASSPRGQWGTDTQYF.

This sequence joins TRBV6-5 and TRBJ2-7; D is possibly TRBD1 (5 bases). CDR3 length equals 15 residues. The V gene's germline CDR1 is MNHEY and CDR2 SVGAGI. Trimming left V 0 bases short and J 5 bases short, with 14 bases between. DNA of the CDR3: TGTGCCAGCAGTTACTCGATCCTCCAGGGTCACGAGCAGTACTTC. Translated: CASSYSILQGHEQYF.

This clone was detected once. The chain links TRBV4-1 to TRBJ2-7, with TRBD2 matching over 15 bases. Germline assignment: CDR1 MGHRA and CDR2 YSYEKL. The CDR3 is 18 residues long. Trimming took 2 bases from V and 3 from J; bases not matched to a gene: 8. CDR3: CASSQKPGLAGGSYEQYF. Written as DNA, the CDR3 is TGCGCCAGCAGCCAAAAACCAGGACTAGCGGGAGGGAGCTACGAGCAGTACTTC.

The V call is TRBV7-9, the J call TRBJ2-3, with 12 bases lining up with TRBD2. This CDR3 is built from 16 residues. The germline CDR1 and CDR2 sequences are SEHNR and FQNEAQ (reference sequence). J was trimmed by 4 bases and V by 6 bases; bases with no gene match: 8. CDR3 nucleotides: TGTGCCAGCAGTCGCGTTCTAGCGGGGGGGGCAGATACGCAGTATTTT. Protein sequence: CASSRVLAGGADTQYF.

The chain uses TRBV29-1 and TRBJ1-2; D unresolved. This CDR3 has 12 amino acids. In germline, CDR1 is SQVTM, CDR2 ANQGSEA. Trimming took 7 bases from V and 6 from J, leaving 15 bases between them. The CDR3 region is CSAEVGKDGYTF. As DNA, the CDR3 is TGCAGCGCCGAGGTCGGGAAGGATGGCTACACCTTC. The full variable domain, with the rest looked up from reference TRBV29-1 and TRBJ1-2, is SAVISQKPSRDICQRGTSLTIQCQVDSQVTMMFWYRQQPGQSLTLIATANQGSEATYESGFVIDKFPISRPNLTFSTLTVSNMSPEDSSIYLCSAEVGKDGYTFGSGTRLTVV.

The rearrangement joins TRBV9 to TRBJ2-7; tentative D call: TRBD2 (6 bases). Trimming left V 5 bases short and J 6 bases short, with 24 bases between. CDR1 is SGDLS and CDR2 is YYNGEE in the germline V gene. The CDR3 is made up of 16 amino acids. The chain's CDR3 is CASSRVVGGISGEQYF. CDR3 coding DNA: TGTGCCAGCAGTCGAGTAGTGGGAGGCATTTCGGGCGAGCAGTACTTC.

The chain has TRBV5-1 and TRBJ2-1, with a tentative D call TRBD1 (6 bases). V gave up 0 bases and J gave up 8 bases, with 15 bases separating them. From germline, CDR1 is SGHRS and CDR2 YFSETQ. The CDR3 has 15 amino acids. The CDR3 nucleotides are TGCGCCAGCAGCTTGGTACAGGGCGGTGCCTATGAGCAGTTCTTC. The encoded protein is CASSLVQGGAYEQFF.